This paragraph reports one TCR beta chain. Its antigen is unidentified. The sample originates from a study of radiotherapy plus CTLA-4 blockade in lung cancer. Study summary: Among all patients, more than 15% showed objective responses, while 30% to 35% had disease control. Study results and limitations: Interferon-beta, together with early blood T cell clone dynamics, reportedly best predicted response.

Sequenced by immunoSEQ multiplex PCR; TCRdb stores in-frame clones only, minus some. The table includes 81,000 or so clones, around 81% detected once. Germline CDR1 reads MDHEN; CDR2 reads SYDVKM. The CDR3 has 13 residues. Trimming took 4 bases from V and 2 from J, leaving 9 bases between them. Material: peripheral blood, obtained from a patient treated with radiotherapy plus ipilimumab. V usage is TRBV28 and J usage is TRBJ2-7; D gene ambiguous. This sequence was found in a human donor with non-small cell lung cancer whose response to radiotherapy plus ipilimumab could not be evaluated. Some clones in this sample may be carry-over from other donors' samples. CDR3 sequence: CASSYLFPYEQYF. In nucleotides, the CDR3 is TGTGCCAGCAGTTATCTTTTCCCCTACGAGCAGTACTTC. Variable domain in full (rest from reference TRBV28 and TRBJ2-7): DVKVTQSSRYLVKRTGEKVFLECVQDMDHENMFWYRQDPGLGLRLIYFSYDVKMKEKGDIPEGYSVSREKKERFSLILESASTNQTSMYLCASSYLFPYEQYFGPGTRLTVT.